The clone carrying this TCR beta chain has a single count. The V end lost 11 bases, the J end lost 9 bases, and 16 bases lay between the germline ends. The V gene's germline CDR1 is SEHNR and CDR2 FQNEAQ (reference sequence). The CDR3 is made up of 11 amino acids. Only CD45RO-negative cells positively selected for CCR7 counted as naive CD8 cells, so terminally differentiated effector memory CD45RA+ cells were excluded. The assay was immunoSEQ multiplex PCR, and TCRdb's table has in-frame clones only and misses some. The sample includes about 700,000 clones, just over 90% of them seen just once. This sample stems from a study of shared clonotypes between healthy human individuals.

The sample taken for sequencing was naive CD8+ T cells sorted from blood. This receptor was taken from a man aged 30 to 39 in good health. The chain links TRBV7-9 to TRBJ2-5; weak D call: TRBD2 (6 bases). In DNA, the CDR3 is TGTGCCGCACTTTGGGGGGAGGCCCAGTACTTC. Translating gives CAALWGEAQYF.